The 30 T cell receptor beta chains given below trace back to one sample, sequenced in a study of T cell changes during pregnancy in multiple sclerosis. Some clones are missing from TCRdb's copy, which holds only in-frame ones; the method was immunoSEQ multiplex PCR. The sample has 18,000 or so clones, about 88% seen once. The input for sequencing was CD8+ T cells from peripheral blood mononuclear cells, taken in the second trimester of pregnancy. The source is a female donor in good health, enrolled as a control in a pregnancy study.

This CDR3 reads CASSLGPSGSSYEQYF. The CDR3 bases are TGTGCCAGCAGCTTAGGCCCTAGCGGGAGTTCCTACGAGCAGTACTTC. The chain couples TRBV7-8 to TRBJ2-7; 10 bases line up with TRBD2. Germline CDR1 reads SGHVS; CDR2 reads FQNEAQ. This CDR3 has 16 residues. V was clipped by 1 base and J by 1 base; unmatched bases: 4.

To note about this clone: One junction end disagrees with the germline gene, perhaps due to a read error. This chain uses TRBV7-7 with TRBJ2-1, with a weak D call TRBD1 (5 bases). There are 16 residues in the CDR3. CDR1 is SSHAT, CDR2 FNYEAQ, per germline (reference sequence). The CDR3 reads CASSWSDSVPYNEQFF. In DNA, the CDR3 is TGTGCTAGCAGCTGGAGCGACAGTGTTCCCTACAATGAGCAGTTCTTC.

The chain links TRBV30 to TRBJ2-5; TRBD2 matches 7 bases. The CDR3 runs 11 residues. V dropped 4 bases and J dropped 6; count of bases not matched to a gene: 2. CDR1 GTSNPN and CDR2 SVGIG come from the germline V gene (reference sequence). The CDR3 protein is CAWIGRQTQYF. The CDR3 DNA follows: TGTGCCTGGATCGGGAGGCAGACCCAGTACTTC.

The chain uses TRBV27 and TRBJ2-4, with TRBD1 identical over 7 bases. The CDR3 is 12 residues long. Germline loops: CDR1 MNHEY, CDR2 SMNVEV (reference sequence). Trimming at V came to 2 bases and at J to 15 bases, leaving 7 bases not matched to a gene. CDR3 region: CASSLIGQAGYF. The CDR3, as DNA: TGTGCCAGCAGTTTAATCGGACAGGCGGGGTACTTC.

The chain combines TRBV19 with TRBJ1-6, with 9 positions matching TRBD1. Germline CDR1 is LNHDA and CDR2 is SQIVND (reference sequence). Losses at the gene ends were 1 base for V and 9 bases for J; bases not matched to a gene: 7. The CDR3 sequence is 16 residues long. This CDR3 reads CASSIGDREIGSPLHF. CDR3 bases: TGTGCCAGTAGTATAGGGGACAGGGAAATTGGTTCACCCCTCCACTTT. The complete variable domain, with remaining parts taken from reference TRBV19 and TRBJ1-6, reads DGGITQSPKYLFRKEGQNVTLSCEQNLNHDAMYWYRQDPGQGLRLIYYSQIVNDFQKGDIAEGYSVSREKKESFPLTVTSAQKNPTAFYLCASSIGDREIGSPLHFGNGTRLTVT.

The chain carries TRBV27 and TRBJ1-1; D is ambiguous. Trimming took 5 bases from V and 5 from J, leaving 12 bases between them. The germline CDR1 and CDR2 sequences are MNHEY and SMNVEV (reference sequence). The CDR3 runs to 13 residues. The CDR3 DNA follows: TGTGCCAGCAGTAATGCGGGGAGAACTGAAGCTTTCTTT. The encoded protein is CASSNAGRTEAFF.

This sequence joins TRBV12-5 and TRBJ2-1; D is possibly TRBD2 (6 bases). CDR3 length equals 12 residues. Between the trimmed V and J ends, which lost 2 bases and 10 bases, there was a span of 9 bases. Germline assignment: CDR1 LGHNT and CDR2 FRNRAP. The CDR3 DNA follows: TGTGCTAGTGGTTTGATCGCGGGGGAGCAGTTCTTC. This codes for CASGLIAGEQFF.

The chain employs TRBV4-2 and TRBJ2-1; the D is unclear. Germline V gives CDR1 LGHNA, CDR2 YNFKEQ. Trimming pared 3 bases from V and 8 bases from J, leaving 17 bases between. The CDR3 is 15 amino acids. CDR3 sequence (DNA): TGTGCCAGCAGCCAGTCGGTGCCTAGTAGTTATGAGCAGTTCTTC. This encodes CASSQSVPSSYEQFF.

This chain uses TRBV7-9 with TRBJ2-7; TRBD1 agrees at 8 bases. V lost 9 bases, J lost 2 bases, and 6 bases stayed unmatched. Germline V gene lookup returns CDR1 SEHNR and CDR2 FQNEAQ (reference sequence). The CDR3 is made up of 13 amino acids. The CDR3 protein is CASTQGAAYEQYF. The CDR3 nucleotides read TGTGCCAGTACCCAGGGGGCGGCCTACGAGCAGTACTTC.

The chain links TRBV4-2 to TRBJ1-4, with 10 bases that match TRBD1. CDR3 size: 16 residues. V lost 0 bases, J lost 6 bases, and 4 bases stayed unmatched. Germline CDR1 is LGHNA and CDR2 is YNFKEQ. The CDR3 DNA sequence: TGTGCCAGCAGCCAAGATCAGGGGACAGGGGATGAAAAACTGTTTTTT. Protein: CASSQDQGTGDEKLFF.

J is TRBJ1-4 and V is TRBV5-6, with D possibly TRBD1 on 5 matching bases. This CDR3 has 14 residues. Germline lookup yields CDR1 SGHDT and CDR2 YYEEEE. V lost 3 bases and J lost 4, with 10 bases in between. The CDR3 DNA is TGTGCCAGCAGCTCGCTCGACAGTAATGAAAAACTGTTTTTT. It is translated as CASSSLDSNEKLFF.

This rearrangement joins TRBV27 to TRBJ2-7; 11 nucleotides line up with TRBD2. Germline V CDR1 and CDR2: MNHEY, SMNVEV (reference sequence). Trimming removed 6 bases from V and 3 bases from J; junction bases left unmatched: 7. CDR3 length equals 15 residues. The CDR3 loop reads CASSLAGGRDYEQYF. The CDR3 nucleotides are TGTGCCAGCAGCCTAGCGGGGGGACGGGACTACGAGCAGTACTTC.

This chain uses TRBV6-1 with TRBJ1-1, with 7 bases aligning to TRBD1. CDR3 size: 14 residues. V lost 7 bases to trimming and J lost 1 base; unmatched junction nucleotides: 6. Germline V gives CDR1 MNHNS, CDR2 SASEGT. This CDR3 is CASTNRGENTEAFF. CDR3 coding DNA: TGTGCCAGCACAAACAGGGGAGAGAACACTGAAGCTTTCTTT.

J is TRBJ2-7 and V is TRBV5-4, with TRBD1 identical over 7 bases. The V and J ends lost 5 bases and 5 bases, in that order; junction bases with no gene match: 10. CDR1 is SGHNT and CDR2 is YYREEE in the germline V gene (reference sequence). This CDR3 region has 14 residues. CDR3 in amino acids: CASSQPNRGHEQYF. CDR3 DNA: TGTGCCAGCAGTCAACCAAACAGGGGACACGAGCAGTACTTC.

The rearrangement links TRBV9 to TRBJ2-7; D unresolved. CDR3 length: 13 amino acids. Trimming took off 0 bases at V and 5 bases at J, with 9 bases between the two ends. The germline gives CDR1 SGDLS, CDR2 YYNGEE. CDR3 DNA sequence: TGTGCCAGCAGCGTAGGGCAGTTCAACGAGCAGTACTTC. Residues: CASSVGQFNEQYF.

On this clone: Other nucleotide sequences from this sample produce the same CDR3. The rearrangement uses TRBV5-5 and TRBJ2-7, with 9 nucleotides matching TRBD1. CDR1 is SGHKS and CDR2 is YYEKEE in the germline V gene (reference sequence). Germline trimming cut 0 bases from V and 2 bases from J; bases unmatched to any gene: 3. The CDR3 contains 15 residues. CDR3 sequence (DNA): TGTGCCAGCAGCTTGGGGGGGGACAGGGCCTACGAGCAGTACTTC. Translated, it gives CASSLGGDRAYEQYF.

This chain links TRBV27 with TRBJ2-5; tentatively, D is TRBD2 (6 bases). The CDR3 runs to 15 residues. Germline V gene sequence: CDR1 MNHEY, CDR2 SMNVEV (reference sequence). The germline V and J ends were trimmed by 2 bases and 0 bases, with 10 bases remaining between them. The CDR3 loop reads CASSLRDSYQETQYF. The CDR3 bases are TGTGCCAGCAGTTTAAGGGACTCGTACCAAGAGACCCAGTACTTC.

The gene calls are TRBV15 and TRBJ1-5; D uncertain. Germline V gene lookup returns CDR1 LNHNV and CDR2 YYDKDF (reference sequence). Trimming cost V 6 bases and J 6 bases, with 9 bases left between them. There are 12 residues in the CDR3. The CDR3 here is CATSDRVQPQHF. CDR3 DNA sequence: TGTGCCACCAGTGACCGGGTTCAGCCCCAGCATTTT. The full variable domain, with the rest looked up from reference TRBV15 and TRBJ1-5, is DAMVIQNPRYQVTQFGKPVTLSCSQTLNHNVMYWYQQKSSQAPKLLFHYYDKDFNNEADTPDNFQSRRPNTSFCFLDIRSPGLGDTAMYLCATSDRVQPQHFGDGTRLSIL.

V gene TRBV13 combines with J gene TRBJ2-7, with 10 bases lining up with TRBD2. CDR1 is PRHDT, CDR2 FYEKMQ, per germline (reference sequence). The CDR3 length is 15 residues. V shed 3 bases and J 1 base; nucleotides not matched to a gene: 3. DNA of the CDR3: TGTGCCAGCAGCTTTGGACTAGCGGCTTCCTACGAGCAGTACTTC. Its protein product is CASSFGLAASYEQYF.

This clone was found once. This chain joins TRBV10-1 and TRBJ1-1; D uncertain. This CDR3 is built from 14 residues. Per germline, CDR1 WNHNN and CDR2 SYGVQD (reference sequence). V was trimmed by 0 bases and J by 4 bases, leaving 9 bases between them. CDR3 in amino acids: CASSESKGGTEAFF. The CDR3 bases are TGCGCCAGCAGTGAGTCCAAGGGAGGCACTGAAGCTTTCTTT.

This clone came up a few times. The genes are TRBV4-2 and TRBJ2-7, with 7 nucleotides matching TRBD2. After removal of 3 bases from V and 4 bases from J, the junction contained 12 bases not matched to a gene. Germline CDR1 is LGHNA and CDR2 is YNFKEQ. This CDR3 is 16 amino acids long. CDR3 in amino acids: CASSQELRTRDYEQYF. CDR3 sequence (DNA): TGTGCCAGCAGCCAGGAATTAAGGACTAGAGATTACGAGCAGTACTTC.

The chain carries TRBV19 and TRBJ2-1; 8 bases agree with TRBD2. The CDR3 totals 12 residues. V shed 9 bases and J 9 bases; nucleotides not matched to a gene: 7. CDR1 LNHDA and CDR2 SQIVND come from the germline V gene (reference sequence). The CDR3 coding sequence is TGTGCCAGCAGAGCGGGAGTTCGTGAGCAGTTCTTC. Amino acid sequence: CASRAGVREQFF.

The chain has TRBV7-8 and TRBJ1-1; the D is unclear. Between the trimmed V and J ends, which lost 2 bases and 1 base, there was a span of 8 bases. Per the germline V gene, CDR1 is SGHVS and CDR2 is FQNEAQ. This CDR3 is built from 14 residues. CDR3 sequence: CASSLYRPNTEAFF. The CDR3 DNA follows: TGTGCCAGCAGCTTATACAGACCGAACACTGAAGCTTTCTTT.

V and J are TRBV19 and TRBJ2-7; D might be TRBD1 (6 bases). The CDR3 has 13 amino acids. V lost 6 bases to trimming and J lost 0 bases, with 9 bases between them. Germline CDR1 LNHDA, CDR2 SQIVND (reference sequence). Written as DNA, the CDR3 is TGTGCCAGTAGGGACAGAAGCTCCTACGAGCAGTACTTC. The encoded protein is CASRDRSSYEQYF.

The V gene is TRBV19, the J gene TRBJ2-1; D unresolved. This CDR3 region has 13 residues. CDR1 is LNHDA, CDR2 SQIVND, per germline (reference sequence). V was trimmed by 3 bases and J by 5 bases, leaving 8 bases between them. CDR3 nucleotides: TGTGCCAGTAGTATTGTCCCTCACAATGAGCAGTTCTTC. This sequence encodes CASSIVPHNEQFF.

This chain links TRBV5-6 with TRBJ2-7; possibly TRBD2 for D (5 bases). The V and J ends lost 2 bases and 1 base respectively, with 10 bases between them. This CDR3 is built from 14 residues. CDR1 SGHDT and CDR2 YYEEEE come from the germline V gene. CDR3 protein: CASSFPGNSYEQYF. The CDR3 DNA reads TGTGCCAGCAGCTTCCCCGGGAATTCCTACGAGCAGTACTTC. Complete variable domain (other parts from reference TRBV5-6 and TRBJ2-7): DAGVTQSPTHLIKTRGQQVTLRCSPKSGHDTVSWYQQALGQGPQFIFQYYEEEERQRGNFPDRFSGHQFPNYSSELNVNALLLGDSALYLCASSFPGNSYEQYFGPGTRLTVT.

DNA of the CDR3: TGTGCCAGCAGCTGGACAGTCCTCAGCACAGATACGCAGTATTTT. Translation: CASSWTVLSTDTQYF. The chain combines TRBV5-6 with TRBJ2-3, with D perhaps TRBD1 (6 bases). Germline lookup yields CDR1 SGHDT and CDR2 YYEEEE. This CDR3 is 15 amino acids long. Trimming pared 3 bases from V and 0 bases from J, leaving 11 bases between.

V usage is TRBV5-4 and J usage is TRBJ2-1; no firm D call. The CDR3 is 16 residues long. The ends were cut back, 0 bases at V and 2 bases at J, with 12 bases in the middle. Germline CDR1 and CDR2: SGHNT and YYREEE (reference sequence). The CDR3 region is CASSLATGPPYNEQFF. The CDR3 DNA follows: TGTGCCAGCAGCTTGGCTACCGGTCCTCCCTACAATGAGCAGTTCTTC.

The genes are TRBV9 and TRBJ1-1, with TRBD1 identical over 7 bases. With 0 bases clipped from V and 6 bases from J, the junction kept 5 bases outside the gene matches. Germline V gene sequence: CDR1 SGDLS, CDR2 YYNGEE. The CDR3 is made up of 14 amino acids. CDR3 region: CASSVGGGGSEAFF. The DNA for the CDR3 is TGTGCCAGCAGCGTAGGAGGAGGGGGCTCTGAAGCTTTCTTT.

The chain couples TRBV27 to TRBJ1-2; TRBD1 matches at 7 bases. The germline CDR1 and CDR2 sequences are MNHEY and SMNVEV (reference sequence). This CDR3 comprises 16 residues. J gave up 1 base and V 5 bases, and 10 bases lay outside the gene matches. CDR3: CASSPSRGDINYGYTF. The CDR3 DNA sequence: TGTGCCAGCAGTCCCTCCAGGGGGGACATTAACTATGGCTACACCTTC.